This T cell receptor (beta chain) was documented in a study of cytomegalovirus exposure and HLA in healthy donors listed by TCRdb under 2017. About the investigation overall: An earlier analysis of roughly 610 of the donors reported roughly 300 Gb of sequence data and 117 million unique TCR beta sequences obtained from around 190 million T cells. All discovery cohort repertoires had been generated on a single sequencing platform. The T cell repertoires of around 670 subjects were profiled by immunosequencing and related to cytomegalovirus serostatus. To study patterns of TCR occurrence, a later analysis re-analyzed previously published TCR beta repertoires from around 660 donors and added high-resolution HLA genotyping. Typing coverage differed by locus: A, B, C, DRB1 and DQB1 were typed in about 620-630 donors, DQA1 in 522, DPA1 in roughly 590, and DPB1 in 450 to 480. Along with the approximately 700-subject first cohort, a separate validation cohort of over a hundred different subjects was used. In the later analysis, no new phenotypic data were used to find candidate immune exposures; instead, reliance was placed on TCR beta sequences and their occurrence across donors. A handful of DR-DQ haplotypes were handled as single units for association and clustering because linkage in the cohort was strong. An earlier analysis of 500 to 750 of the donors applied high-throughput TCR beta sequencing to assess whether each TCR beta V gene segment acted as functional or pseudogenic. About 310 gigabases of sequencing data and tens of millions of unique TCR sequences were included in an early release covering roughly 700 HLA-typed donors. Class I and class II HLA loci were covered by the typing at four-digit resolution. The aim of the study was to test whether cataloging public T cell receptors could identify signatures of past pathogen exposure. On average, about 200,000 unique TCR beta nucleotide sequences were sequenced per donor among roughly 430 genotyped donors of the cohort, with roughly 18% of those sequences being non-productive. A later genetic analysis took genome-wide SNP genotypes for about 65% of the 666 donors and used that subset as a discovery cohort. Alongside the repertoire data, information on donor age, sex, ethnicity and CMV serostatus was compiled. The study combined high-throughput TCR immunosequencing, statistical association of individual TCRs with disease status, and machine learning to predict cytomegalovirus infection status. Of the approximately 400 genotyped donors, around 81% fell in the genetic ancestry cluster associated with self-reported Caucasian donors. Overall study results and their limits: Strong co-occurrence of HLA alleles, especially DR and DQ, made assigning TCR associations to individual alleles difficult. Across donors, most TCR sequences were observed very rarely, whereas some public TCRs were present in many individuals. The presence/absence analyses assumed that sequencing depth was roughly uniform across donors, and that assumption may not be true. HLA typing was unavailable for some donors at each locus, so association tests used only the typed subset. Linkage disequilibrium might explain the correlated functional status among segregating V segments, but an unknown experimental factor could not be excluded. In a later analysis, HLA-associated TCR beta chains showed more clonal expansion and lower generation probabilities than non-associated chains that were equally common. The cohort was sequenced for TCR beta chains only, and without alpha or paired-chain data the features that could be detected were limited. A later analysis found that most CMV-associated TCR beta chains appeared HLA-restricted, with HLA associations seemingly driven largely by CMV exposure. The authors suggested that the approach could potentially be extended to other disease states and immunological phenotypes. The classifier was reported to diagnose cytomegalovirus status with high specificity and sensitivity in both the original and validation cohorts. A later analysis associated 15,000 or so TCR beta sequences with specific HLA alleles at a false discovery rate of 0.05. A few of the identified cytomegalovirus-associated TCR beta chains were confirmed in vitro to be specific for cytomegalovirus antigens. A group of highly shared sequence variants was considered likely to be a technical artifact of the sequencing pipeline. In a later analysis, TCR association rates were found to vary across HLA loci, with the most associated TCRs seen for DRB1 alleles and the fewest for HLA-C alleles. The study listed 164 TCR beta chains as associated with cytomegalovirus. For the cohort, immune exposure information was limited to CMV serostatus. Broadly in line with IMGT annotations, most TCR beta V segments showed up in productive rearrangements about 87% or about 30% of the time in an earlier analysis of 450 to 600 of the donors. In a later analysis, several top co-occurrence clusters were reported to appear linked to parvovirus B19, influenza, CMV and Epstein-Barr virus. Seventeen rarely observed V segments, including chromosome 9 orphons, were excluded from the earlier analysis of some 590 of the donors because counts were too low. In a later genetic analysis, fewer N-insertions in productive TCRs were reported among donors in an Asian-associated ancestry cluster than the approximately 670-donor mean. An association between a missense DCLRE1C variant and V-gene and J-gene trimming of TCR beta chains was found in a later genetic analysis and replicated in an independent cohort. A further reported finding was that TCR beta sequences accurately predicted the HLA-A and HLA-B alleles for most subjects in the first cohort. Some IMGT-functional V segments, including TRBV6-2 and TRBV6-3, could not be distinguished by the 87-base-pair reads and were therefore excluded.

A note on this clone: What antigen it recognizes has not been identified. Within one base of it there is no much larger clone, and no base qualities were kept.

Libraries were built with the immunoSEQ multiplex PCR assay. For the multiplex PCR, a mixture combining 60 forward primers for TCR Vbeta segments and 13 reverse primers for TCR Jbeta segments was used. Amplification of the CDR3 region of rearranged TCR beta genes was performed with a multiplex PCR assay on genomic DNA. Amplified TCR beta libraries were sequenced as 87-base-pair reads on the Illumina HiSeq System. The authors' analysis ran thus. Across the 500 to 750 repertoires, a later analysis counted roughly 84 million unique TCR beta chains, approximately 12 million of which were shared by at least two donors. A nearest-neighbor algorithm error-corrected the raw reads and collapsed the reads into unique sequences, merging closely related sequences to remove PCR and sequencing errors. CDR3 sequences were aligned to IMGT reference sequences to assign V, D and J gene segments. For a sequence to be retained, at least a six-nucleotide match to both a V gene segment and a J gene segment was required. Rearrangements were classified as productive when the CDR3 lacked stop codons and remained in frame with V and J, and all other rearrangements were classified as non-productive. CDR3 was defined by IMGT convention, running from the second conserved V-encoded cysteine to the conserved J-encoded phenylalanine. The earlier analysis of 500 to 600 of the donors excluded sequences that lacked an unambiguous match to a single V gene segment. An earlier analysis of a few hundred of the donors called V segments functional above 56.7% productive rearrangements and segregating when the between-donor standard deviation exceeded 5%. To diagnose cytomegalovirus status from the catalog of TCR beta chain sequences, a statistical classification framework was built. In a later analysis, TCR nucleotide sequences were compared against IMGT/GENE-DB human TR gene sequences so that V and J genes could be assigned. In a later analysis, CDR3 sequences and most-parsimonious VDJ recombination scenarios were assigned using the TCRdist pipeline. In a later analysis, each TCR beta chain was defined by its CDR3 amino acid sequence together with its V-gene family, and reads lacking a unique V-gene family were excluded. A later analysis removed roughly 590 highly shared, low-generation-probability nucleotide sequences to deal with suspected cross-contamination and a sequencing artifact. In a later analysis, a clonal expansion index for each public chain was calculated from normalized within-repertoire ranks of inferred template counts. In a later analysis, generation probabilities were computed using a VDJ recombination model fitted to out-of-frame rearrangements, and the results were checked against IGoR. A later analysis scored TCR-TCR, TCR-HLA and TCR-CMV co-occurrence with hypergeometric tests, applying a repertoire-size bias correction to TCR pairs. False discovery rates were estimated in a later analysis by permuting HLA or CMV assignments 20 times. In a later analysis, co-occurring TCRs were grouped using DBSCAN, and TCRdist sequence similarity was added for clustering within HLA-allele-positive subsets. Co-occurrence clustering excluded repertoires with fewer than 30,000 or more than 120,000 public chains, plus five with anomalous nucleotide sharing. TCRdb took over this immuneACCESS table, retaining in-frame rearrangements with V and J assigned. Such tables are incomplete; in checked studies, under half of the missing clones stem from an unresolved V gene, and the remainder is unexplained. V and J calls plus clone size are reproduced from that table; the DNA served to infer D and trimming. For this sample the table gives 100,000 to 150,000 clones, of which roughly 80% were detected only once. The ten largest clones add up to approximately 1.4% of the sample.

V is cut by 2 bases and J by 8 bases, and the space between the germline ends is 18 bases. CDR1 and CDR2 are drawn from the germline V gene (reference sequence): PRHDT, FYEKMQ. From cysteine to phenylalanine, the CDR3 is 15 amino acids long. The CDR3 DNA has 45 bases and is translated from base 1. The cohort was made up of about 610 healthy bone marrow donors. Cohort members were all nominally healthy when sampled, although unrecorded immune exposures were likely present. The donor tested CMV seronegative, placing the donor among the roughly 340 seronegative members of the cohort. Every donor gave a peripheral blood sample, and the peripheral blood mononuclear cells from that sample were used for TCR beta sequencing. The Qiagen DNeasy Blood Extraction Kit was used to extract genomic DNA from the blood cell samples.

The sequence is built from TRBV13 and TRBJ1-2; TRBD1 might be the D gene, on 6 matching bases. This receptor was obtained from a female donor in good health and CMV-seronegative. Sequencing input: PBMCs. For the CDR3, the sequence is CASSLQGTLSMGYTF. The nucleotide sequence is given as TGTGCCAGCAGCTTACAGGGGACCCTCTCTATGGGCTACACCTTC.